The sequence of this T cell receptor beta chain was determined in a study of control samples from healthy donors and cancer patients. V shed 7 bases, J shed 6 bases, and the junction held 14 bases outside the gene matches. Germline lookup yields CDR1 SNHLY and CDR2 FYNNEI. The CDR3 is 15 residues long. Assay used: immunoSEQ multiplex PCR; TCRdb lists only in-frame clones, some missing. The sample lists roughly 130,000 clones, 88% seen once, with about 3.2% in the top ten. The sequencing sample was made of blood. The sequence was collected from a man aged 50 or older in good health. The chain carries TRBV2 and TRBJ1-2, with 7 nucleotides matching TRBD1. CDR3 loop: CASTTDRLVYDGYTF. CDR3 in DNA: TGTGCCAGCACTACGGACAGGCTTGTATATGATGGCTACACCTTC.